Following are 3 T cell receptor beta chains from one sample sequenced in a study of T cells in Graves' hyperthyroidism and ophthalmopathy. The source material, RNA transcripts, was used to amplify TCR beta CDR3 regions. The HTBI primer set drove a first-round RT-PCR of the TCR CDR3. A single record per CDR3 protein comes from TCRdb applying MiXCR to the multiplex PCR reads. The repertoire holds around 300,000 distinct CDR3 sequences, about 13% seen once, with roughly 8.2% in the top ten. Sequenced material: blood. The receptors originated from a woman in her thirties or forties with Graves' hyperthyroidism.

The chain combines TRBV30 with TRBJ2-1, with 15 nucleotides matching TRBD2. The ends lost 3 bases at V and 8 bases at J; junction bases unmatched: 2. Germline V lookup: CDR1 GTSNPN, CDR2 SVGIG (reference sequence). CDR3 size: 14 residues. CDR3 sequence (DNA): TGTGCCTGGAGCGGACTAGCGGGAGGGTATGAGCAGTTCTTC. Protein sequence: CAWSGLAGGYEQFF.

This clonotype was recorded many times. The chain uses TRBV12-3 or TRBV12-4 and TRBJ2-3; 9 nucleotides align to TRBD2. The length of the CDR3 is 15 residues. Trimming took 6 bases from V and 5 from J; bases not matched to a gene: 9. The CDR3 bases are TGTGCCAGCAGCCCCTCGCGGGAGGGAGGAGATACGCAGTATTTT. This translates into CASSPSREGGDTQYF.

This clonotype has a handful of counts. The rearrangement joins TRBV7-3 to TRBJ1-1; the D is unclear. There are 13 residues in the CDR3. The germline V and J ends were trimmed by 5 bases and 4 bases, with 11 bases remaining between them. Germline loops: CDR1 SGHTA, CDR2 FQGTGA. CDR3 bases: TGTGCCAGCAGCCGATTCCAAGGCACTGAAGCTTTCTTT. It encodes CASSRFQGTEAFF.